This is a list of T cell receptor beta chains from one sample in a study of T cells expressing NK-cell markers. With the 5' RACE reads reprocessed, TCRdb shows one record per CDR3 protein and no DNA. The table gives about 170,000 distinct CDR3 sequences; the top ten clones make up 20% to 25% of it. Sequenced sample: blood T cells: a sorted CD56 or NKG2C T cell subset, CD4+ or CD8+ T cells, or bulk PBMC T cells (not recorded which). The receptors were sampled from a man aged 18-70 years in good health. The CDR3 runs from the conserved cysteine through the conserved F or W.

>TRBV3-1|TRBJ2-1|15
CASSQGASSYNEQFF
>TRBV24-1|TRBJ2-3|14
CATSEDPMDDTQYF
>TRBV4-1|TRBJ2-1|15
CASSPLGDSYNEQFF
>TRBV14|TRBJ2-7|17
CASSRPGQGAASYEQYF
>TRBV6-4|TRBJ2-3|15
CASSITSGSTDTQYF
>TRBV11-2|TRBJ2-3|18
CASSWVLAGTPSTDTQYF
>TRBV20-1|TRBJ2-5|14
CSARDMASEETQYF
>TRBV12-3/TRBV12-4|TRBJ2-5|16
CASSLTGGPARETQYF
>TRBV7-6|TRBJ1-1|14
CASSFGRGDTEAFF
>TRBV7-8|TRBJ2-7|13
CASTKGGTNEQYF
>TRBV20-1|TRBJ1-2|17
CSARSREGQELEYGYTF
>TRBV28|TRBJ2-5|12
CASRGDIETQYF
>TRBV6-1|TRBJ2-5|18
CASSPVWTSGGGGETQYF
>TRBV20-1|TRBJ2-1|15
CSARYRASNWNEQFF
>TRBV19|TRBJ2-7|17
CASSPRLGQGAPYEQYF
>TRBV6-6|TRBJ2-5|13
CASTSTGEETQYF
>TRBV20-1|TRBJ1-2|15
CSATHVGTDNYGYTF
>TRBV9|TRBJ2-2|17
CASSASNSGGAYVELFF
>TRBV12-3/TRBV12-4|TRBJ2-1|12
CASSFLPNEQFF
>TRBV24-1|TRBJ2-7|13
CATSDFSASRWYF
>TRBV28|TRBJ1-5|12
CASSSLRGVRHF
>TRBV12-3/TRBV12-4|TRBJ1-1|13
CASTRQGNTEAFF
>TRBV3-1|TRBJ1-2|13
CASSSTGGHGYTF
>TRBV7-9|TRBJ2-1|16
CASSPKVSGVSNEQFF
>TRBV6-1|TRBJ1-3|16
CASSEMVQGSGNTIYF
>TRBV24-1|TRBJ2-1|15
CATTGTGLSRDEQFF
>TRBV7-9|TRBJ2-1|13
CASSPRTSGVKFF
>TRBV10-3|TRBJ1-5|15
CAISWTGDSNQPQHF
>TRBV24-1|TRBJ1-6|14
CATSDRGYNSPLHF
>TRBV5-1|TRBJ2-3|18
CASSWTRRWTPGEDTQYF
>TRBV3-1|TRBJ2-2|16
CASSQEGRMNTGELFF
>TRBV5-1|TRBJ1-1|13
CASTRDLNTEAFF
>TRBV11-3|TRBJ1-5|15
CASSLVLVRGQPQHF
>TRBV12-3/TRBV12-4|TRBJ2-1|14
CASWGDFFNNEQFF
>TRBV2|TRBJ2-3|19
CASSSPGTGALVSTDTQYF
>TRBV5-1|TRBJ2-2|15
CASSLTRTNTGELFF
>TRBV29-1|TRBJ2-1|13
CSVDDRGIHEQFF
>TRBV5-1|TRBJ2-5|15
CASSLMRGAGETQYF
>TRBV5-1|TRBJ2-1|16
CASSVPLAGDFNEQFF
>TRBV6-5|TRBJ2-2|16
CASSYRDFSAGELFFF